Listed below are T cell receptor beta chains from one sample, sequenced in a study of blood T cell repertoires in COVID-19. Here immunoSEQ multiplex PCR was the method, and the copy in TCRdb shows in-frame clones only, minus some. The sample records 85,000 to 120,000 clones, 70% to 80% being singletons. Source material: peripheral blood. Receptor source: a man older than 75 with COVID-19, enrolled during active disease. The CDR3 runs from the conserved cysteine through the conserved F or W. Fields, in order: V gene, D gene, clone size, J gene, CDR3 DNA, CDR3 protein. A D gene is named only where the DNA matches it firmly. Clone size, where shown, is once, few, many, or a class for clones that have expanded.

>TRBV6-5|NA|NA|TRBJ2-5
TGTGCCAGCAGTTACTCGGTGGGAGACCAAGAGACCCAGTACTTC
CASSYSVGDQETQYF
>TRBV5-1|TRBD2|NA|TRBJ2-3
TGCGCCAGCAGCTTGGCTACTAGCGGGAGGAACGCAGATACGCAGTATTTT
CASSLATSGRNADTQYF
>TRBV28|TRBD1|NA|TRBJ1-4
TGTGCCAGCAGTCTCCCCCGACAGGGTACTAATGAAAAACTGTTTTTT
CASSLPRQGTNEKLFF
>TRBV30|TRBD2|few|TRBJ2-1
TGTGCCTGGAGTCCGACTAGCGGTAAGCAGTTCTTC
CAWSPTSGKQFF
>TRBV24-1|NA|NA|TRBJ2-5
TGTGCCACCAGTGACGCCCGACAACAAAGTCAAGAGACCCAGTACTTC
CATSDARQQSQETQYF
>TRBV7-8|NA|NA|TRBJ2-7
TGTGCCAGCAGCTATGACCGGGACTACGAGCAGTACTTC
CASSYDRDYEQYF
>TRBV18|TRBD1|NA|TRBJ1-1
TGTGCCAGCTCACCCCGACAGGGTAAGGAGACTGAAGCTTTCTTT
CASSPRQGKETEAFF
>TRBV24-1|NA|NA|TRBJ1-1
TGTGCCACCAGTGAGAGGCCGAACACTGAAGCTTTCTTT
CATSERPNTEAFF
>TRBV4-3|TRBD1|NA|TRBJ1-2
TGCGCCAGCAGCCAAGAAATAGCGCTTGGGGACAGCCGTGGCTACACCTTC
CASSQEIALGDSRGYTF
>TRBV15|TRBD2|NA|TRBJ2-1
TGTGCCACCAGCAGAGCCAGCCCGGGACTAGCGGGAGGCTATGAGCAGTTCTTC
CATSRASPGLAGGYEQFF
>TRBV12-3/TRBV12-4|NA|NA|TRBJ2-7
TGTGCCAGCAGTGGCAGTTACGAGCAGTACTTC
CASSGSYEQYF
>TRBV28|TRBD1|NA|TRBJ1-5
TGTGCCAGCAGCCAGGACAGGGGATCAAATCAGCCCCAGCATTTT
CASSQDRGSNQPQHF
>TRBV11-2|NA|NA|TRBJ2-5
TGTGCCAGCAGCTCCGCACAGGGAATGAAGGGGGAGACCCAGTACTTC
CASSSAQGMKGETQYF
>TRBV7-2|TRBD1|NA|TRBJ2-7
TGTGCCAGCAGTTACCGGACAGGGATCTCCTACGAGCAGTACTTC
CASSYRTGISYEQYF
>TRBV3-1/TRBV3-2|NA|NA|TRBJ1-5
TGTGCCAGCAGCCAAGATCCAACAGGGACCCAGCCCCAGCATTTT
CASSQDPTGTQPQHF
>TRBV6-5|TRBD2|NA|TRBJ2-2
TGTGCCAGCAGGCCCCTAGCGGGACTCGGGGAGCTGTTTTTT
CASRPLAGLGELFF
>TRBV11-2|NA|NA|TRBJ2-3
TGTGCCAGCAGCTTAGCGTTCAGCACAGATACGCAGTATTTT
CASSLAFSTDTQYF
>TRBV7-9|TRBD2|NA|TRBJ2-3
TGTGCCAGCAGCCTCGCGTCGGGAGGGCCAGATACGCAGTATTTT
CASSLASGGPDTQYF
>TRBV4-2|TRBD1|NA|TRBJ2-7
TGTGCCAGCAGCCAGGACAGGGCCTCCTACGAGCAGTACTTC
CASSQDRASYEQYF
>TRBV3-1/TRBV3-2|TRBD2|few|TRBJ2-7
TGTGCCAGCAGCCAGACTAGCAGCTACGAGCAGTACTTC
CASSQTSSYEQYF
>TRBV5-1|NA|NA|TRBJ2-2
TGCGCCAGCAGCTTGGCTGGACAGACAGGGAACACCGGGGAGCTGTTTTTT
CASSLAGQTGNTGELFF
>TRBV6-5|TRBD2|few|TRBJ2-1
TGTGCCAGCAGGCCGGAGGCGGGAGGGGTAAATGAGCAGTTCTTC
CASRPEAGGVNEQFF
>TRBV6-6|NA|NA|TRBJ2-7
TGTGCCAGCAGTCCGCGGAGTTGGGAGCAGTACTTC
CASSPRSWEQYF
>TRBV27|TRBD2|NA|TRBJ2-3
TGTGCCAGCAGTTTTGGTGGACTAGCTGGTTATACGCAGTATTTT
CASSFGGLAGYTQYF
>TRBV6-6|TRBD1|NA|TRBJ1-6
TGTGCCAGCAGTTACCGACAGGGGGTAAATTCACCCCTCCACTTT
CASSYRQGVNSPLHF
>TRBV6-1|TRBD1|few|TRBJ1-4
TGTGCCAGCAGTGAAGCAGGGGGCTGGGATGAAAAACTGTTTTTT
CASSEAGGWDEKLFF
>TRBV6-5|NA|few|TRBJ2-7
TGTGCCAGCAGTTACTCAGGGACAAGCTCCTACGAGCAGTACTTC
CASSYSGTSSYEQYF
>TRBV28|NA|NA|TRBJ1-4
TGTGCCACCTTGGGCAGGGATAATGAAAAACTGTTTTTT
CATLGRDNEKLFF
>TRBV11-2|NA|NA|TRBJ2-1
TGTGCCAGCAGCTTAGGTCAGGGGCAAACTGAGCAGTTCTTC
CASSLGQGQTEQFF
>TRBV9|NA|NA|TRBJ1-1
TGTGCCAGCAGCCCCCGACAGTTAGACACTGAAGCTTTCTTT
CASSPRQLDTEAFF
>TRBV13|TRBD1|NA|TRBJ1-4
TGTGCCAGCAGCTTGGATAACAGGGGAGAAAAACTGTTTTTT
CASSLDNRGEKLFF
>TRBV5-1|TRBD2|few|TRBJ2-1
TGCGCCAGCAGCCCGAGCGGGAGCTCCTACAATGAGCAGTTCTTC
CASSPSGSSYNEQFF
>TRBV28|NA|NA|TRBJ2-5
TGTGCCAGCAGAGCACCTCAGGGGTACCAAGAGACCCAGTACTTC
CASRAPQGYQETQYF
>TRBV7-9|TRBD1|NA|TRBJ1-2
TGTGCCAGCAGCCCGACCGGACAGGGGCCACTCTATGGCTACACCTTC
CASSPTGQGPLYGYTF
>TRBV4-1|NA|once|TRBJ2-4
TGCGCCAGCAGCCCCCCCTTAGCGGAAGCTCAGTACTTC
CASSPPLAEAQYF
>TRBV27|TRBD2|few|TRBJ2-7
TGTGCCAGCAGTCCCACTAGCGGGAGTTTCTACGAGCAGTACTTC
CASSPTSGSFYEQYF
>TRBV6-5|NA|NA|TRBJ1-1
TGTGCCAGCAGTTACGATCGGACTGAAGCTTTCTTT
CASSYDRTEAFF
>TRBV4-3|TRBD2|NA|TRBJ2-1
TGCGCCAGCAGCCTGGGACTAGCGGGAGGCCTTTCCTACAATGAGCAGTTCTTC
CASSLGLAGGLSYNEQFF
>TRBV12-2|NA|few|TRBJ2-7
TGTGCAAGTCGCTTAGGGGCGACTAGCGGGATCCGGAGCTCCTACGAGCAGTACTTC
CASRLGATSGIRSSYEQYF